A selection of T cell receptor beta chains follows, all from one sample in a study of CD8 T cells in Susac syndrome. TCRdb fed the immunoSEQ multiplex PCR reads into MiXCR, producing one record per CDR3 protein. The sample comprises hundreds of thousands of distinct CDR3 sequences, approximately 85% of which are singletons, and approximately 0.2% rests with the top ten. The sequenced sample consisted of CD8+ T cells from PBMCs. Receptor source: a human donor with multiple sclerosis. Both conserved end residues are part of each CDR3. The D gene is left open where the match is weak. Clone size is shown for a subset of rows, as once, few, many or a class of expanded clone.

J gene,V gene,D gene,clone size,CDR3 DNA,CDR3 protein
TRBJ2-7,TRBV9,TRBD1,NA,TGTGCCAGCAGCACAGACGGGACAGCTTACTACGAGCAGTACTTC,CASSTDGTAYYEQYF
TRBJ2-5,TRBV9,TRBD2,NA,TGTGCCAGCAGTTGGGCTAGCGGGATACAAGAGACCCAGTACTTC,CASSWASGIQETQYF
TRBJ2-5,TRBV28,TRBD1,NA,TGTGCCAGCAGCCACGGACAGGGCCTCCAAGAGACCCAGTACTTC,CASSHGQGLQETQYF
TRBJ2-1,TRBV24-1,TRBD2,NA,TGTGCCACCAGTGGACCGGGACTAATCCGAGATGAGCAGTTCTTC,CATSGPGLIRDEQFF
TRBJ2-1,TRBV7-9,NA,NA,TGTGCCAGCAGCTTCACGGACAGCCGACATGGGGGCAATGAGCAGTTCTTC,CASSFTDSRHGGNEQFF
TRBJ2-1,TRBV28,NA,NA,TGTGCCAGCAGTTTAAAGAACAATGAGCAGTTCTTC,CASSLKNNEQFF
TRBJ2-5,TRBV9,TRBD2,NA,TGTGCCAGCAGCGTAGCTCTGTTCCCTAGCGGACAAGAGACCCAGTACTTC,CASSVALFPSGQETQYF
TRBJ2-6,TRBV12-3/TRBV12-4,NA,NA,TGTGCCAGCAGCCCTCGCTCTGGGGCCAACGTCCTGACTTTC,CASSPRSGANVLTF
TRBJ2-1,TRBV19,TRBD1,NA,TGTGCCAGTAGTACTGGGGGGACAGGACACAATGAGCAGTTCTTC,CASSTGGTGHNEQFF
TRBJ2-1,TRBV7-9,NA,NA,TGTGCCAGCAGCTCTTCCTTGGTCGGGAGCAACAATGAGCAGTTCTTC,CASSSSLVGSNNEQFF
TRBJ1-3,TRBV12-3/TRBV12-4,NA,NA,TGTGCCAGCAGTTTCAGACTCGGAAACACCATATATTTT,CASSFRLGNTIYF
TRBJ2-6,TRBV27,NA,NA,TGTGCCAGCACCCCGTCCCGCTCTGGGGCCAACGTCCTGACTTTC,CASTPSRSGANVLTF
TRBJ2-7,TRBV7-2,TRBD1,NA,TGTGCCAGCAGCGCGGACAGGGGGCACGAGCAGTACTTC,CASSADRGHEQYF
TRBJ2-7,TRBV3-1,NA,NA,TGTGCCAGCAGCTTGGGGACGGGGGAAGCCTACGAGCAGTACTTC,CASSLGTGEAYEQYF
TRBJ2-7,TRBV10-3,TRBD2,NA,TGTGCCATCAGTGAGCCTAGCGGGATCTACGAGCAGTACTTC,CAISEPSGIYEQYF
TRBJ1-2,TRBV27,NA,NA,TGTGCCAGCAGTTTCTCTCCCCCCCCAGGGCCCTATGGCTACACCTTC,CASSFSPPPGPYGYTF
TRBJ1-1,TRBV19,NA,NA,TGTGCCAGTAGGATTTCGAACACTGAAGCTTTCTTT,CASRISNTEAFF
TRBJ2-3,TRBV3-1,TRBD2,NA,TGTGCCAGCAGCCAAGTCGCGGGAGCCGACACAGATACGCAGTATTTT,CASSQVAGADTDTQYF
TRBJ1-5,TRBV12-3/TRBV12-4,NA,NA,TGTGCCAGCAGTTCACAGGGACAGCCCCAGCATTTT,CASSSQGQPQHF
TRBJ2-5,TRBV28,NA,NA,TGTGCCAGCAGTTCGCCTCGCCAAGAGACCCAGTACTTC,CASSSPRQETQYF
TRBJ2-6,TRBV6-2/TRBV6-3,TRBD1,NA,TGTGCCAGCAGTAACGCCAACCGGGACAGGTCCCTCTCTGGGGCCAACGTCCTGACTTTC,CASSNANRDRSLSGANVLTF
TRBJ1-1,TRBV4-2,NA,NA,TGTGCCAGCAGCCAAGGACTGGACTCATCCGTAGCTTTCTTT,CASSQGLDSSVAFF
TRBJ2-1,TRBV7-8,NA,NA,TGTGCCAGCAGCCTCCTGACTAGTAGCAATGAGCAGTTCTTC,CASSLLTSSNEQFF
TRBJ1-5,TRBV20-1,NA,NA,TGCAGTGCTAGCCCCAAAGGCCAGGGAGGCAATCAGCCCCAGCATTTT,CSASPKGQGGNQPQHF
TRBJ1-4,TRBV13,NA,NA,TGTGCCAGCAGCTTAGGGGGTCTCAATGAAAAACTGTTTTTT,CASSLGGLNEKLFF
TRBJ2-1,TRBV19,TRBD1,NA,TGTGCCACTATGACCGGGACAGGGCGTAATGAGCAGTTCTTC,CATMTGTGRNEQFF
TRBJ1-5,TRBV19,TRBD1,few,TGTGCCAGTAGTAAGGGACAGAGCAATCAGCCCCAGCATTTT,CASSKGQSNQPQHF
TRBJ1-4,TRBV28,NA,NA,TGTGCCAGCAGTGCGCACCACACTTACCTAAGGATCTTGACAGAAGAAAAACTGTTTTTT,CASSAHHTYLRILTEEKLFF
TRBJ2-7,TRBV7-7,NA,NA,TGTGCCAGCAGCTTAGGCCAGGGCGGGGAGCAGTACTTC,CASSLGQGGEQYF
TRBJ2-7,TRBV7-9,NA,NA,TGTGCCAGCAGCTCCGCGACGGAAGCCTACGAGCAGTACTTC,CASSSATEAYEQYF
TRBJ2-1,TRBV4-2,NA,NA,TGTGCCAGCAGCCAAGAGGACCCGCCCAGCTCCTACAATGAGCAGTTCTTC,CASSQEDPPSSYNEQFF
TRBJ2-7,TRBV13,TRBD2,NA,TGTGCCAGCAGCTTCTCGGGTGGACTAGCGGGAGTAGGGGAGCAGTACTTC,CASSFSGGLAGVGEQYF
TRBJ2-5,TRBV12-3/TRBV12-4,NA,NA,TGTGCCAGCAGTTTAGATGAGACCCAGTACTTC,CASSLDETQYF
TRBJ2-2,TRBV20-1,NA,NA,TGCAGTGCTCCTAAAGGCCAGCAGGGCTCGAACACCGGGGAGCTGTTTTTT,CSAPKGQQGSNTGELFF
TRBJ2-3,TRBV5-6,NA,once,TGTGCCAGCAGCTTCTCCCCTCAATCAGGGGAAATAGATACGCAGTATTTT,CASSFSPQSGEIDTQYF
TRBJ2-3,TRBV7-8,NA,NA,TGTGCCAGCGGGATGTTGATGGATCAGAGGCTGGCGACGGATACGCAGTATTTT,CASGMLMDQRLATDTQYF
TRBJ2-5,TRBV20-1,NA,NA,TGCAGTGCTCCCCACCTAGACCTACAAGAGACCCAGTACTTC,CSAPHLDLQETQYF
TRBJ2-5,TRBV28,NA,NA,TGTGCCAGCAGCGCCGGGAGTCGGGAGACCCAGTACTTC,CASSAGSRETQYF
TRBJ2-7,TRBV7-2,NA,few,TGTGCCAGCAGCTTCGACCCACCTCTGTACTTC,CASSFDPPLYF
TRBJ1-5,TRBV27,TRBD1,NA,TGTGCCAGCAGTCGGACAGGGGGCCCCAATCAGCCCCAGCATTTT,CASSRTGGPNQPQHF
TRBJ2-5,TRBV18,NA,once,TGTGCCAGCTCACCGGCCCAAGGCAGGGACGCGGAGACCCAGTACTTC,CASSPAQGRDAETQYF
TRBJ2-7,TRBV27,TRBD1,NA,TGTGCCAGCAGAACCGGGACAGGGTTCCTCGAGCAGTACTTC,CASRTGTGFLEQYF
TRBJ2-1,TRBV27,NA,NA,TGTGCCAGCAGTTTAAGTCATTCCAATGAGCAGTTCTTC,CASSLSHSNEQFF
TRBJ2-1,TRBV19,TRBD2,NA,TGTGCCAGTTCCGGGACTAGCGGGGGCCCCTCCTACAATGAGCAGTTCTTC,CASSGTSGGPSYNEQFF
TRBJ1-1,TRBV7-2,NA,NA,TGTGCCAGCAGCTTAGAGTGGAGGGGAGGGGCGGACACTGAAGCTTTCTTT,CASSLEWRGGADTEAFF
TRBJ1-1,TRBV4-3,TRBD1,NA,TGCGCCAGCAGCCCGAGACAGGGGGCTAAGAACACTGAAGCTTTCTTT,CASSPRQGAKNTEAFF
TRBJ1-2,TRBV5-6,NA,NA,TGTGCCAGCAGCTTGGACGGTGACTATGGCTACACCTTC,CASSLDGDYGYTF
TRBJ2-5,TRBV28,NA,NA,TGTGCCAGCAGTTTCTCCCAGCCCCAAGAGACCCAGTACTTC,CASSFSQPQETQYF
TRBJ2-7,TRBV7-6,TRBD1,NA,TGTGCCAGCAGCTTAGCCGCTGTGGCAGGGGGTCTCCACTACGAGCAGTACTTC,CASSLAAVAGGLHYEQYF
TRBJ2-5,TRBV12-3/TRBV12-4,TRBD2,NA,TGTGCCAGCAGTTTAGACGGGAGGGCCCAGACCCAGTACTTC,CASSLDGRAQTQYF
TRBJ2-7,TRBV7-9,NA,NA,TGTGCCAGCATCCACCGGGAGCGTACCTACGAGCAGTACTTC,CASIHRERTYEQYF
TRBJ1-2,TRBV28,NA,NA,TGTGCCAGCAGGGGGTTGGGAGATAACTATGGCTACACCTTC,CASRGLGDNYGYTF
TRBJ1-1,TRBV4-1,TRBD1,few,TGCGCCAGCAGCCAAGAAAACAGGGGAGGCACTGAAGCTTTCTTT,CASSQENRGGTEAFF
TRBJ2-1,TRBV27,TRBD2,NA,TGTGCCAGCAGTAACCTACCGGGACTAGTTGGTGAGCAGTTCTTC,CASSNLPGLVGEQFF
TRBJ1-4,TRBV18,NA,NA,TGTGCCAGCTCACGGACGGCAAATAATGAAAAACTGTTTTTT,CASSRTANNEKLFF
TRBJ2-7,TRBV9,TRBD2,few,TGTGCCAGCAGTACCGGGACTAGCGGGAGTTACGAGCAGTACTTC,CASSTGTSGSYEQYF
TRBJ1-1,TRBV19,NA,NA,TGTGCCAGTAGTATGCCCGGAACTGAAGCTTTCTTT,CASSMPGTEAFF
TRBJ2-1,TRBV6-5,TRBD2,NA,TGTGCCAGCAGTCCGCTTGGCGGGAGAATAAATGAGCAGTTCTTC,CASSPLGGRINEQFF
TRBJ2-3,TRBV4-3,NA,NA,TGCGCCAGCAGCCAAGAACAGCCCCCGGGGCTCACAGATACGCAGTATTTT,CASSQEQPPGLTDTQYF
TRBJ1-2,TRBV6-5,NA,NA,TGTGCCAGCAGTTACTCGGGGGGTGACTATGGCTACACCTTC,CASSYSGGDYGYTF